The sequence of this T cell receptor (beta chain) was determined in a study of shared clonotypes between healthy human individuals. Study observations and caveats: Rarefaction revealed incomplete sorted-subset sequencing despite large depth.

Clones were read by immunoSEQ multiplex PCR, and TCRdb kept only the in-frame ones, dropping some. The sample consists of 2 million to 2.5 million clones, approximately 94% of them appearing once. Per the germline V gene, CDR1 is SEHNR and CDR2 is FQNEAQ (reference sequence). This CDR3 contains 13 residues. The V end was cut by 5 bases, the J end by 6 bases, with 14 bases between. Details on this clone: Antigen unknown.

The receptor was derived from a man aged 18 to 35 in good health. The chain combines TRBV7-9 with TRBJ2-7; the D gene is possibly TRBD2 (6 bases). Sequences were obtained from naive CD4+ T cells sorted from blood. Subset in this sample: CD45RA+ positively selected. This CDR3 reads CASSPNQGGEQYF. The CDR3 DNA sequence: TGTGCCAGCAGCCCAAATCAGGGAGGCGAGCAGTACTTC.